These T cell receptor beta chains were read from a single sample in a study of CD8+ T cells in alopecia areata. Profiled with immunoSEQ multiplex PCR; TCRdb holds only in-frame clones, not every one. This table has 150,000 to 250,000 clones, 60% appearing once. Sample: CD4+ T cells sorted from blood, taken at week 4, from a patient treated with tofacitinib. The receptors derive from a human donor with alopecia areata. Each CDR3 is given with its conserved first and last residue. D genes are given only for firm matches. Part of the rows lack a size; the others show once, few, many or a class for expanded clones.

d_gene: NA; j_gene: TRBJ1-1; v_gene: TRBV30; abundance: NA; CDR3nt: TGTGCCTGGACCGTGTCACTTGCGGCTTTCTTT; CDR3aa: CAWTVSLAAFF
d_gene: TRBD2; j_gene: TRBJ2-3; v_gene: TRBV5-1; abundance: NA; CDR3nt: TGCGCCAGCAGCGAGAGACTAGCGGGTACGCAGTATTTT; CDR3aa: CASSERLAGTQYF
d_gene: NA; j_gene: TRBJ1-5; v_gene: TRBV30; abundance: NA; CDR3nt: TGTGCCTGGAGTGCGGGGGGCGGCAATCAGCCCCAGCATTTT; CDR3aa: CAWSAGGGNQPQHF
d_gene: NA; j_gene: TRBJ2-5; v_gene: TRBV6-5; abundance: NA; CDR3nt: TGTGCCAGCAGTTCCATTGAGACCCAGTACTTC; CDR3aa: CASSSIETQYF
d_gene: TRBD1; j_gene: TRBJ1-2; v_gene: TRBV4-1; abundance: NA; CDR3nt: TGCGCCAGCAGCCAAGGGGAGACAGGGAACTATGGCTACACCTTC; CDR3aa: CASSQGETGNYGYTF
d_gene: NA; j_gene: TRBJ1-6; v_gene: TRBV2; abundance: NA; CDR3nt: TGTGCCAGCAGTGAATCCCCGTATGTGGCACCCCTCCACTTT; CDR3aa: CASSESPYVAPLHF
d_gene: NA; j_gene: TRBJ1-1; v_gene: TRBV5-4; abundance: NA; CDR3nt: TGTGCCAGCAGCCGGCTTGGTCGGGGGAACACTGAAGCTTTCTTT; CDR3aa: CASSRLGRGNTEAFF
d_gene: TRBD1; j_gene: TRBJ1-6; v_gene: TRBV30; abundance: NA; CDR3nt: TGTGCCTGGAGTGAAACCCGGACAGGCTATAATTCACCCCTCCACTTT; CDR3aa: CAWSETRTGYNSPLHF
d_gene: TRBD1; j_gene: TRBJ2-5; v_gene: TRBV15; abundance: NA; CDR3nt: TGTGCCACCAGCAGACCTCCGGGACAGGGACTGTACTTC; CDR3aa: CATSRPPGQGLYF
d_gene: NA; j_gene: TRBJ2-7; v_gene: TRBV2; abundance: once; CDR3nt: TGTGCCCCCTCCAAAGAGCAGTACTTC; CDR3aa: CAPSKEQYF
d_gene: NA; j_gene: TRBJ1-1; v_gene: TRBV30; abundance: NA; CDR3nt: TGTGCCTGGAGAGGACGGCTGACTATGAACACTGAAGCTTTCTTT; CDR3aa: CAWRGRLTMNTEAFF
d_gene: NA; j_gene: TRBJ2-7; v_gene: TRBV4-1; abundance: NA; CDR3nt: TGCGCCAGCAGCCAAACGCAGGGAACGCAGTACTTC; CDR3aa: CASSQTQGTQYF
d_gene: NA; j_gene: TRBJ1-6; v_gene: TRBV5-4; abundance: NA; CDR3nt: TGTGCCAGCAGCTTCCAGGAGTATGACGGGGCCTATAATTCACCCCTCCACTTT; CDR3aa: CASSFQEYDGAYNSPLHF
d_gene: NA; j_gene: TRBJ1-1; v_gene: TRBV29-1; abundance: NA; CDR3nt: TGCAGCGCTACAGGGAAGGGGTGGGGTTTTGGAGCTTTCTTT; CDR3aa: CSATGKGWGFGAFF
d_gene: NA; j_gene: TRBJ2-4; v_gene: TRBV2; abundance: NA; CDR3nt: TGTGCCAGCAGTGAAAGGGCAGGGCTAGCCAAAAACATTCAGTACTTC; CDR3aa: CASSERAGLAKNIQYF
d_gene: NA; j_gene: TRBJ1-1; v_gene: TRBV28; abundance: many; CDR3nt: TGTGCCAGCAGTTCCTCCCGGGGGGCTTGGGTAGTCGGAAACACTGAAGCTTTCTTT; CDR3aa: CASSSSRGAWVVGNTEAFF
d_gene: NA; j_gene: TRBJ1-1; v_gene: TRBV27; abundance: NA; CDR3nt: TGTGCCAGCAGTTTATCACAGGGTAACACTGAAGCTTTCTTT; CDR3aa: CASSLSQGNTEAFF
d_gene: NA; j_gene: TRBJ2-3; v_gene: TRBV20-1; abundance: NA; CDR3nt: TGCAGTGCTAGGACTCTTGGCACGCAGTATTTT; CDR3aa: CSARTLGTQYF
d_gene: NA; j_gene: TRBJ1-1; v_gene: TRBV5-6; abundance: NA; CDR3nt: TGTGCCAGCAGCTCGCTTGGGGGAGAGGACACTGAAGCTTTCTTT; CDR3aa: CASSSLGGEDTEAFF
d_gene: TRBD1; j_gene: TRBJ2-4; v_gene: TRBV7-2; abundance: NA; CDR3nt: TGTGCCAGCAGCATCGACAGGGGGAACATGCTAGCCAAAAACATTCAGTACTTC; CDR3aa: CASSIDRGNMLAKNIQYF